This T cell receptor beta chain was found in a study of early T cells in non-severe SARS-CoV-2 infection (dated by TCRdb to the early 2020s). With respect to the entire study: Because TCR sequencing was done on bulk RNA from unsorted whole blood, the alpha and beta chains could not be paired. On the study overall, not on this receptor specifically: VDJdb matching was skewed toward anti-spike CD8 responses and likely underestimated virus-specific expansions by missing private and CD4 specificities.

Set within a cohort of healthcare workers in London, UK, this nested case-control study involved weekly PCR testing of nasopharyngeal swabs along with blood sampling. Between 23 and 31 March 2020, the week of the UK lockdown, healthcare workers were enrolled and then followed up weekly for as long as 16 weeks. At the junction V is shortened by 6 bases and J by 7 bases, with 12 bases in between. CDR1 and CDR2 (KGHDR, SFDVKD) derive from the germline V gene. Spanning cysteine to phenylalanine, the CDR3 consists of 13 amino acids. The only DNA kept is the CDR3, 39 bases in frame from the first base. This clonotype turned up a few times. Its antigen has not been determined. No much larger clone is present one base from it, and per-base qualities are unavailable. Library preparation used 5' RACE. Data came from a NextSeq 500. To correct for sequencing error and PCR bias, the TCR library protocol tagged individual cDNA molecules with unique molecular identifiers. Both TCR alpha and beta chains were sequenced, and tight co-correlation was observed between alpha and beta sequence abundances in each sample. The authors processed their data as follows. Decombinator V4 was used to perform V gene, J gene and CDR3 annotation of TCR sequences. Expanded TCRs were defined as changing significantly between any two time points under a Poisson model with p below 0.0001. Abundances of TCRs were expressed as counts per million after normalisation to the total number of TCRs sequenced in each sample. MAIT TCRs were defined by TRAV1-2 paired with TRAJ12, TRAJ20 or TRAJ33, and iNKT TCRs by TRAV10 paired with TRAJ18. VDJdb, accessed 1 November 2021, was searched for CMV, EBV and SARS-CoV-2 annotated TCRs, with TCRs annotated for multiple antigens excluded. TCRdb took the public reads, trimmed them with fastp at Q25, ran MiXCR for clone calling and kept in-frame beta chains. One record per CDR3 amino acid sequence lists the most common genes and DNA. TCRdb, rather than the study authors, made the V and J calls. This sample is represented by fewer than 65,000 distinct CDR3 sequences; less than 10% of them were singletons. The ten largest clones represent less than 1.5% of the sample.

The TCR originated in an adult who was a healthcare worker with PCR-confirmed SARS-CoV-2 infection or an uninfected control (not recorded which). The source material was whole blood. This chain is built from TRBV24-1 and TRBJ2-1, with the D segment identity uncertain. The CDR3 sequence is CATSPPTRNEQFF. The DNA reads as follows: TGTGCCACCAGTCCGCCAACCCGGAATGAGCAGTTCTTC.